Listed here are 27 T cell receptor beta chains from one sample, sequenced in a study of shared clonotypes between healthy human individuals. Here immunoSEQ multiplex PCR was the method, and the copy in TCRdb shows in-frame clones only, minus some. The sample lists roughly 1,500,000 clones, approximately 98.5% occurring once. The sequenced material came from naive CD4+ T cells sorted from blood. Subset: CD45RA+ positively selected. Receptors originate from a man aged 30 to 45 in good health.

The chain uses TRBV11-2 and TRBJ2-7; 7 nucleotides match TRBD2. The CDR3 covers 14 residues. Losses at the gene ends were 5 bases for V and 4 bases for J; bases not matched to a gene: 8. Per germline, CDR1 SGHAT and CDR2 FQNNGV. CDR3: CASSPGLGGYEQYF. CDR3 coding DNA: TGTGCCAGCAGCCCAGGACTAGGTGGGTACGAGCAGTACTTC.

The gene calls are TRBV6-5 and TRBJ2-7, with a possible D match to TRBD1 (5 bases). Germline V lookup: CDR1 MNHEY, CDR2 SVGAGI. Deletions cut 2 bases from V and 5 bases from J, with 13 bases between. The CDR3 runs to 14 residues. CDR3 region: CASSYGATVDEQYF. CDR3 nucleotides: TGTGCCAGCAGTTACGGGGCCACTGTGGACGAGCAGTACTTC.

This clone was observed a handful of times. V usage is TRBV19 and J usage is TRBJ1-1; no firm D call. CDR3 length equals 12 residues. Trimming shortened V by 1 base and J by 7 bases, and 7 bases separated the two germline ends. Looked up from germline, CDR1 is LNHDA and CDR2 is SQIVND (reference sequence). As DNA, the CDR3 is TGTGCCAGTAGTATAGTGGCAGGTGAAGCTTTCTTT. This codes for CASSIVAGEAFF.

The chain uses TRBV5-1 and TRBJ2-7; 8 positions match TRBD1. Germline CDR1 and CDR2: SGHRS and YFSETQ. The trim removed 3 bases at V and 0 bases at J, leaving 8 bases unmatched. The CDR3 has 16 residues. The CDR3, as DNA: TGCGCCAGCAGCTCCCTCCACAGGGGGAGCTCCTACGAGCAGTACTTC. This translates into CASSSLHRGSSYEQYF.

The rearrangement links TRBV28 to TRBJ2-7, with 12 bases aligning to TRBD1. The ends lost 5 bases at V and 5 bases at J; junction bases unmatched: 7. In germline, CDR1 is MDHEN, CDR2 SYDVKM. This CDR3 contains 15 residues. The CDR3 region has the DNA TGTGCCAGCAGTCTGGCCGGGACAGGGGGCGACGAGCAGTACTTC. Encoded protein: CASSLAGTGGDEQYF.

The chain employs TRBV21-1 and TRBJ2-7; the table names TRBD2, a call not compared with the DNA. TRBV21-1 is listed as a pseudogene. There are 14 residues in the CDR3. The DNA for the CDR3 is TGTGCCAGCGGTAACTGGACTAGCTTCTACGAGCAGTACTTC. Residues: CASGNWTSFYEQYF.

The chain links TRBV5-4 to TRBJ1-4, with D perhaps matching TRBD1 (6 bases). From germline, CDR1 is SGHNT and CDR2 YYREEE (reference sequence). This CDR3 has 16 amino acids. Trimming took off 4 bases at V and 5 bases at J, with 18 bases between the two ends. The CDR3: CASSPGRQDRNEKLFF. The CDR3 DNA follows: TGTGCCAGCAGCCCAGGGCGCCAAGACAGGAATGAAAAACTGTTTTTT. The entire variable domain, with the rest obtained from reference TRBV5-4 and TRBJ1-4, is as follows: ETGVTQSPTHLIKTRGQQVTLRCSSQSGHNTVSWYQQALGQGPQFIFQYYREEENGRGNFPPRFSGLQFPNYSSELNVNALELDDSALYLCASSPGRQDRNEKLFFGSGTQLSVL.

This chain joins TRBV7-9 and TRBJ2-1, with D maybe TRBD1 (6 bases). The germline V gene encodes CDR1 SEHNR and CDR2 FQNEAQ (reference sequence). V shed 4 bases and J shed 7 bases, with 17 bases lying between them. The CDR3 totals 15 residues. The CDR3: CASSSPDRLKNEQFF. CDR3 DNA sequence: TGTGCCAGCAGCTCGCCGGACAGACTAAAGAATGAGCAGTTCTTC.

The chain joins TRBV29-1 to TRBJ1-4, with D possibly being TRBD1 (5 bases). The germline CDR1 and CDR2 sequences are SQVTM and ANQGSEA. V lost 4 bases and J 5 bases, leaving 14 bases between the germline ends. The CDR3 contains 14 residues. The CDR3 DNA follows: TGCAGCGTTGGGCGCGGGACCCCCAATGAAAAACTGTTTTTT. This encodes CSVGRGTPNEKLFF.

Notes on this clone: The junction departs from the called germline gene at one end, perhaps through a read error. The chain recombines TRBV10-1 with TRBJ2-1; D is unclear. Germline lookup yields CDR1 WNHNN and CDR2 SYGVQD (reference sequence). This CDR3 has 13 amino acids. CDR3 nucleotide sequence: TGCGCCAGCAGTGCGTTACGGAATGCCTATCATGTCTTC. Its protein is CASSALRNAYHVF.

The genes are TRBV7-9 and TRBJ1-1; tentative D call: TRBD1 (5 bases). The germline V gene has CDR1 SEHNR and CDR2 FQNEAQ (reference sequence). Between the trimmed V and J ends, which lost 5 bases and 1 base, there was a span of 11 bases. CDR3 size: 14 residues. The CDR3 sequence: CASSPGTANTEAFF. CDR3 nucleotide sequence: TGTGCCAGCAGCCCTGGGACGGCGAACACTGAAGCTTTCTTT.

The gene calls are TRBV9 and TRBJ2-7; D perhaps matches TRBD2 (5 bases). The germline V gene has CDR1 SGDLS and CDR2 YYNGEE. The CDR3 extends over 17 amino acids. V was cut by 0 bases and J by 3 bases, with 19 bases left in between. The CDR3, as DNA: TGTGCCAGCAGCGTAGGGGGTAGGAACTCGGGGAACTACGAGCAGTACTTC. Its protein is CASSVGGRNSGNYEQYF.

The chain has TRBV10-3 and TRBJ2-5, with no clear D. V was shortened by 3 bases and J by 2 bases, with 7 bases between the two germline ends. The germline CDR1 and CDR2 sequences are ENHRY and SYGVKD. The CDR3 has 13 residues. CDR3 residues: CAISDRAQETQYF. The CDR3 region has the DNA TGTGCCATCAGTGATCGGGCACAAGAGACCCAGTACTTC.

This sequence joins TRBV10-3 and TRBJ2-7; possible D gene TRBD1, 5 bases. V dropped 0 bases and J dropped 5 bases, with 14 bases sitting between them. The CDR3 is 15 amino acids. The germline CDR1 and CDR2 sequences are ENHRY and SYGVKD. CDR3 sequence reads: CAISESYGLRDEQYF. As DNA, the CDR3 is TGTGCCATCAGTGAGTCGTACGGGCTCAGGGACGAGCAGTACTTC.

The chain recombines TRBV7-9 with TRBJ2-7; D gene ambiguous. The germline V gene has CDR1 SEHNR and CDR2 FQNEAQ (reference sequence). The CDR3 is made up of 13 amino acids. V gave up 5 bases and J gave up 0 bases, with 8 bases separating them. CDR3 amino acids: CASSQDYSYEQYF. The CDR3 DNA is TGTGCCAGCAGCCAAGATTACTCCTACGAGCAGTACTTC.

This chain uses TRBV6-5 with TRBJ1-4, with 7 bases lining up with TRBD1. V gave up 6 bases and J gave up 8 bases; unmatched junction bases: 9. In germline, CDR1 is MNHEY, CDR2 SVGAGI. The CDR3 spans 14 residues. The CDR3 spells CASSSDRVQEKLFF. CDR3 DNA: TGTGCCAGCAGCTCCGACAGGGTGCAAGAAAAACTGTTTTTT.

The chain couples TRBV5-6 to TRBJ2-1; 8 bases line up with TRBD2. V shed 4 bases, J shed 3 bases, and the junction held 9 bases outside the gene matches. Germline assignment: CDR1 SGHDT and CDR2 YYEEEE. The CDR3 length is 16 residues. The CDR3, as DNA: TGTGCCAGCAGCGTCTCGGGGACTAGACACTACAATGAGCAGTTCTTC. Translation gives CASSVSGTRHYNEQFF.

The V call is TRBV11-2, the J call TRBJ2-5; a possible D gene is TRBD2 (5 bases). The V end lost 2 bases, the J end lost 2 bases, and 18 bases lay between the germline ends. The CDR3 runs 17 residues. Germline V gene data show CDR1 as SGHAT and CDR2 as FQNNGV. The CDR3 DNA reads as TGTGCCAGCAGCTTACGGCGGACTTCGCACCTACAAGAGACCCAGTACTTC. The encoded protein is CASSLRRTSHLQETQYF.

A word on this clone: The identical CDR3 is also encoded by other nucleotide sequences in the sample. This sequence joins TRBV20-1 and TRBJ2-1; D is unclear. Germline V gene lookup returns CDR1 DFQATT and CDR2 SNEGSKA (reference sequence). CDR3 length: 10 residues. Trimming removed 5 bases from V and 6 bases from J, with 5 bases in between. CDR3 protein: CSARPNEQFF. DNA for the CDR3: TGCAGTGCTCGGCCCAATGAGCAGTTCTTC.

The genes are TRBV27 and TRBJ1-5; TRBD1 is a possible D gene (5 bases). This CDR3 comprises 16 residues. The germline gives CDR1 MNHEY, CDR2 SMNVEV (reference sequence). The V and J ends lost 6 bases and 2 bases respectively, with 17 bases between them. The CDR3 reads CASSNRGVEGNQPQHF. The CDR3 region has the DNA TGTGCCAGCAGCAATAGGGGAGTTGAGGGCAATCAGCCCCAGCATTTT.

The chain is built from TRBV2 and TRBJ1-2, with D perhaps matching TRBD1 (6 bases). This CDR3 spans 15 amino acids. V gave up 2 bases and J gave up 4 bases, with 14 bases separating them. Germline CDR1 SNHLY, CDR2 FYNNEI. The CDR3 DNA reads TGTGCCAGCAGTGAATTGGGCAGGGGTGGCTATGGCTACACCTTC. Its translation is CASSELGRGGYGYTF. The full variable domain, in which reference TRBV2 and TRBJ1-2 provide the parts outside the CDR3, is EPEVTQTPSHQVTQMGQEVILRCVPISNHLYFYWYRQILGQKVEFLVSFYNNEISEKSEIFDDQFSVERPDGSNFTLKIRSTKLEDSAMYFCASSELGRGGYGYTFGSGTRLTVV.

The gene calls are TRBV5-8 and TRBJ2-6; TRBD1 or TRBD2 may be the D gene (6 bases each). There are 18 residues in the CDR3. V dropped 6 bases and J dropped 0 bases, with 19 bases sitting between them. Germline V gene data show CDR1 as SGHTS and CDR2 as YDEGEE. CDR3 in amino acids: CASIPYLEGVSGANVLTF. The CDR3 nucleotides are TGTGCCAGCATCCCGTACCTGGAGGGGGTCTCTGGGGCCAACGTCCTGACTTTC.

CDR3 bases: TGTGCCAGCAGCCCCAACACTGTGAACACCGGGGAGCTGTTTTTT. Residues: CASSPNTVNTGELFF. The chain combines TRBV9 with TRBJ2-2; D unresolved. Trimming pared 4 bases from V and 1 base from J, leaving 11 bases between. CDR1 is SGDLS and CDR2 is YYNGEE in the germline V gene. This CDR3 is built from 15 residues. The full variable domain, its missing parts supplied by reference TRBV9 and TRBJ2-2, is DSGVTQTPKHLITATGQRVTLRCSPRSGDLSVYWYQQSLDQGLQFLIQYYNGEERAKGNILERFSAQQFPDLHSELNLSSLELGDSALYFCASSPNTVNTGELFFGEGSRLTVL.

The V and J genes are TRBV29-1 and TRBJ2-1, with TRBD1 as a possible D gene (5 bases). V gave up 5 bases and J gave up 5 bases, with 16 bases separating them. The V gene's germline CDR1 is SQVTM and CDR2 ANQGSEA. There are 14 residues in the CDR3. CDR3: CSVSWGKRDNEQFF. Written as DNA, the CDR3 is TGCAGCGTTTCCTGGGGCAAGAGAGACAATGAGCAGTTCTTC.

CDR3 in amino acids: CASSGLAGGNDEQYF. The CDR3 nucleotides are TGTGCCAGCAGCGGATTAGCAGGCGGGAACGACGAGCAGTACTTC. The chain recombines TRBV7-6 with TRBJ2-7, with D possibly being TRBD2 (6 bases). The CDR3 spans 15 residues. Trimming stripped 5 bases from V and 5 bases from J, with 19 bases between. Germline CDR1 reads SGHVS; CDR2 reads FNYEAQ.

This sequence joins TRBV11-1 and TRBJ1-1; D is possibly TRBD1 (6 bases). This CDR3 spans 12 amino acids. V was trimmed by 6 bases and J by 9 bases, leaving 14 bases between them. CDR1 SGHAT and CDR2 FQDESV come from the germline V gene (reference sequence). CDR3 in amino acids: CASSHQGTQAFF. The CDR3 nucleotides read TGTGCCAGCAGTCATCAGGGGACGCAAGCTTTCTTT. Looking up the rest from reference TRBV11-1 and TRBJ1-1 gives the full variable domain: EAEVAQSPRYKITEKSQAVAFWCDPISGHATLYWYRQILGQGPELLVQFQDESVVDDSQLPKDRFSAERLKGVDSTLKIQPAELGDSAMYLCASSHQGTQAFFGQGTRLTVV.

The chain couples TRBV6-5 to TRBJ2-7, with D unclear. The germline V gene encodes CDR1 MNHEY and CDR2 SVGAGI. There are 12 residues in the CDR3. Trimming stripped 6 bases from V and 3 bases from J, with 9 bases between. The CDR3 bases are TGTGCCAGCAGCACTTCGGGCTACGAGCAGTACTTC. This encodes CASSTSGYEQYF.